This T cell receptor (beta chain) was recorded in a study of a mutant IDH1 vaccine in newly diagnosed glioma. V lost 4 bases and J 0 bases, leaving 11 bases between the germline ends. The CDR3 extends over 14 amino acids. Per germline, CDR1 SGHRS and CDR2 YFSETQ. The time point was: baseline, week 1 (first vaccination visit). As for treatment: pre-vaccination baseline after standard-of-care therapy. TCRdb keeps only in-frame clones here, not all; method: immunoSEQ multiplex PCR. The sample has about 98,000 clones, roughly 90% seen once; the top ten hold approximately 0.58%. The TCR sequence derives from a woman aged 45 to 65 with glioma. The chain is built from TRBV5-1 and TRBJ2-7; possibly TRBD2 for D (5 bases). Sequencing used PBMCs, obtained from a glioma patient treated with radiotherapy, temozolomide or both. CDR3 protein: CASSHGLSSYEQYF. CDR3 sequence (DNA): TGCGCCAGCAGCCACGGACTTAGCTCCTACGAGCAGTACTTC.